Below are 12 T cell receptor beta chains sequenced from a single sample in a study of post-analysis software for immune sequencing data (dated by TCRdb to the mid-2010s). Receptor libraries were prepared by PCR. This sample was sequenced with an Illumina HiSeq 2500. To reduce PCR and sequencing biases, unique molecular identifiers were built into the TCR beta cDNA libraries. Clones were called with MiXCR by TCRdb after fastp trimmed the public reads at Q25, and only in-frame beta chains were retained. When rows share a CDR3 protein, they turn into one entry using the most common DNA and genes. This sample holds 650,000 to 850,000 distinct CDR3 sequences; about 53% were observed only once. The leading ten clones occupy 4.6% of the sample. These receptors' antigens are unknown. The full study reports these points: Significantly higher frequencies in patients than in controls were found for roughly 5 TRBV segments, including TRBV5-6, TRBV5-1 and TRBV20-1.

The specimen was blood. These receptor sequences come from a girl aged 5 to 17 with multiple sclerosis.

V is TRBV12-3 or TRBV12-4 and J is TRBJ2-7; the D is unclear. CDR3 length: 14 amino acids. V lost 6 bases and J 0 bases, leaving 12 bases between the germline ends. CDR3 loop: CASSKGDTSYEQYF. The CDR3 coding sequence is TGTGCCAGCAGCAAAGGCGACACCTCCTACGAGCAGTACTTC.

J is TRBJ2-5 and V is TRBV4-2; D may be TRBD1 (6 bases). The end of the DNA aligns better with TRBJ2-7, so the J call may be wrong. Germline CDR1 is LGHNA and CDR2 is YNFKEQ. The CDR3 has 15 residues. CDR3 sequence (DNA): TGTGCCAGCAGCCAAGTATACAGGGCGGTCTACGAGCAGTACTTC. Protein product: CASSQVYRAVYEQYF.

The CDR3 sequence: CASSYVGGGPYNEQYF. The CDR3 DNA follows: TGTGCCAGCAGTTACGTTGGCGGGGGACCCTACAATGAGCAGTACTTC. V usage is TRBV6-6 and J usage is TRBJ2-5, with TRBD2 matching over 7 bases. This CDR3 comprises 16 residues. The trim removed 2 bases at V and 11 bases at J, leaving 17 bases unmatched. Per germline, CDR1 MNHNY and CDR2 SVGAGI (reference sequence).

The chain couples TRBV9 to TRBJ1-1; TRBD1 matches at 7 bases. V trimming: 4 bases; J trimming: 6 bases; junction bases outside the gene matches: 9. The CDR3 has 14 residues. CDR1 is SGDLS, CDR2 YYNGEE, per germline. The CDR3 loop reads CASSPRGGSAEAFF. DNA for the CDR3: TGTGCCAGCAGCCCTAGAGGGGGCAGCGCTGAAGCTTTCTTT.

This chain links TRBV7-3 with TRBJ2-1, with 10 bases matching TRBD2. The V and J ends lost 0 bases and 7 bases, in that order; junction bases with no gene match: 3. The CDR3 sequence is 15 residues long. Germline assignment: CDR1 SGHTA and CDR2 FQGTGA. CDR3 sequence: CASSLTGLARNEQFF. The CDR3 DNA is TGTGCCAGCAGCTTAACGGGACTAGCGCGGAATGAGCAGTTCTTC.

The chain links TRBV6-6 to TRBJ1-1; D is unclear. Trimming shortened V by 2 bases and J by 6 bases, and 13 bases separated the two germline ends. This CDR3 has 14 amino acids. Germline CDR1 is MNHNY and CDR2 is SVGAGI (reference sequence). CDR3: CASSYGGVAPEAFF. The CDR3, as DNA: TGTGCCAGCAGTTACGGCGGGGTCGCCCCTGAAGCTTTCTTT.

The chain combines TRBV12-3 or TRBV12-4 with TRBJ2-5; no clear D. Trimming stripped 3 bases from V and 2 bases from J, with 7 bases between. The CDR3 is 13 amino acids. DNA of the CDR3: TGTGCCAGCAGTTTGATGGGGCAAGAGACCCAGTACTTC. Encoded protein: CASSLMGQETQYF.

This clonotype was picked up a small number of times. The gene calls are TRBV20-1 and TRBJ2-7; D uncertain. The CDR3 consists of 13 residues. Germline CDR1 reads DFQATT; CDR2 reads SNEGSKA (reference sequence). Trimming pared 5 bases from V and 2 bases from J, leaving 13 bases between. The chain's CDR3 is CSAARSFAYEQYF. The CDR3, as DNA: TGCAGTGCTGCTAGGTCCTTTGCCTACGAGCAGTACTTC.

The chain links TRBV29-1 to TRBJ2-1; D not certain. Germline-derived CDR1 and CDR2 are SQVTM and ANQGSEA. V was cut by 8 bases and J by 4 bases, with 9 bases left in between. This CDR3 contains 11 residues. Written as DNA, the CDR3 is TGCAGCCCGGGTTATTACAATGAGCAGTTCTTC. Residues: CSPGYYNEQFF.

This chain connects TRBV20-1 to TRBJ2-1; D not certain. The germline V gene encodes CDR1 DFQATT and CDR2 SNEGSKA (reference sequence). V was cut by 3 bases and J by 2 bases, with 11 bases left in between. The CDR3 contains 14 residues. For the CDR3, the DNA is TGCAGTGCTAGCGGCGAGACCCCCTACAATGAGCAGTTCTTC. Protein: CSASGETPYNEQFF.

This clonotype has only one observation. This chain joins TRBV5-1 and TRBJ2-1; 10 bases are shared with TRBD2. CDR3 length: 15 residues. J was trimmed by 4 bases and V by 0 bases; bases with no gene match: 1. Looked up from germline, CDR1 is SGHRS and CDR2 is YFSETQ. This CDR3 reads CASSLELAGYNEQFF. The CDR3 DNA reads TGCGCCAGCAGCTTGGAACTAGCGGGGTACAATGAGCAGTTCTTC.

This clonotype was seen a handful of times. The chain recombines TRBV20-1 with TRBJ2-3; 11 positions match TRBD2. V dropped 2 bases and J dropped 4; count of bases not matched to a gene: 5. CDR1 and CDR2 from the germline V gene are DFQATT and SNEGSKA (reference sequence). The CDR3 is 15 amino acids. Here the CDR3 DNA reads TGCAGTGCTAGAAACATAGCGGGAGGGCCAGATACGCAGTATTTT. Its protein product is CSARNIAGGPDTQYF.